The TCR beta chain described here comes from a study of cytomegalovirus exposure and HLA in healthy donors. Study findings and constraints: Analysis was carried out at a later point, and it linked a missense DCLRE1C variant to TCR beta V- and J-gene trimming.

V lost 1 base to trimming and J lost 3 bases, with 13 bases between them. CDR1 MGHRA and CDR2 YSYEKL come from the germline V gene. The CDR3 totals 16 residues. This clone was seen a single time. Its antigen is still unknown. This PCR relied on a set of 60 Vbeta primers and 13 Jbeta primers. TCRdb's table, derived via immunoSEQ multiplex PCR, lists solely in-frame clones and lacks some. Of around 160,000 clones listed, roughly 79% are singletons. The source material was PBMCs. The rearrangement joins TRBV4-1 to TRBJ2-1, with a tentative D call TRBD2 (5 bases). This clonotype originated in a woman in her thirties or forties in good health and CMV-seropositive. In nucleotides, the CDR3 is TGCGCCAGCAGCCAAGTTTGGACTCCCGACTACAATGAGCAGTTCTTC. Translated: CASSQVWTPDYNEQFF.